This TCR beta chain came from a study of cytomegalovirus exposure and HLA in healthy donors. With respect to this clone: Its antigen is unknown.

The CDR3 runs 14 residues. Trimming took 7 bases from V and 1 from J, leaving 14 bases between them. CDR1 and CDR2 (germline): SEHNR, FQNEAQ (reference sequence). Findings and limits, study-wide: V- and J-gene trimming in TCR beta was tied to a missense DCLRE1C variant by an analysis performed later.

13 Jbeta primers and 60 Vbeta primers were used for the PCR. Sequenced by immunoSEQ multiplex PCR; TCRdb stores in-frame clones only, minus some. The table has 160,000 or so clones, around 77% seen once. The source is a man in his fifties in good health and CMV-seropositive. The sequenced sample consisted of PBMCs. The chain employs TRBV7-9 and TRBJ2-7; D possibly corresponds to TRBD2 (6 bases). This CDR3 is CASTGSGVSYEQYF. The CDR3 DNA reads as TGTGCCAGCACCGGATCGGGGGTTTCCTACGAGCAGTACTTC.